The entry that follows covers one T cell receptor beta chain sequence. The sample originates from a study of human T cells and chemical hapten exposure. Described time point: pre-sensitization, week 0. Indicated treatment: therapeutic diphenylcyclopropenone sensitization with weekly scalp DPC. One entry per CDR3 protein results from TCRdb running MiXCR on the RACE reads. The sample has 250,000 or so distinct CDR3 sequences, about 8.1% seen once. The receptor comes from a woman aged 40 to 50 with alopecia areata. Some clones in this sample may be carry-over from other donors' samples. The input for sequencing was whole blood, taken in connection with sensitization to the hapten diphenylcyclopropenone (DPC).

The CDR3 sequence: CASSLNPARGGTDTQYF. The CDR3 DNA follows: TGTGCCAGCAGTTTAAACCCGGCCAGGGGCGGCACAGATACGCAGTATTTT. The rearrangement joins TRBV12-3 or TRBV12-4 to TRBJ2-3, with D possibly being TRBD1 (6 bases). Trimming pared 2 bases from V and 1 base from J, leaving 16 bases between. The CDR3 length is 17 residues.